Described below is a single T cell receptor beta chain sequence and its context. Its antigen remains unknown. Rearranged V-D-J TRB sequences were amplified with a mixed TRB-A/B primer pool. One entry per CDR3 protein results from TCRdb running MiXCR on the multiplex PCR reads. This sample carries 15,000 to 20,000 distinct CDR3 sequences, approximately 35% of them seen once, and the ten largest clones take 17%. These data belong to a study of T cell repertoires in aging, cancer and after chemotherapy. As for the study in general: Approximately 9 million TCR reads made up the full dataset.

The CDR3 length is 15 residues. The V and J ends lost 0 bases and 3 bases respectively, with 11 bases between them. From germline, CDR1 is MNHEY and CDR2 SVGAGI. Study-wide findings and caveats: In each cancer cohort, median generation probability increased across chemotherapy, suggesting thymic output rebounded.

TCR beta rearrangements were amplified from peripheral blood genomic DNA. What was sequenced was blood. The chain has TRBV6-5 and TRBJ1-1, with D possibly matching TRBD1 (5 bases). This TCR came from a human donor with a solid tumor. The DNA of the CDR3 is TGTGCCAGCAGTTACTCTCCGGGGGGTCACACTGAAGCTTTCTTT. Translated: CASSYSPGGHTEAFF.